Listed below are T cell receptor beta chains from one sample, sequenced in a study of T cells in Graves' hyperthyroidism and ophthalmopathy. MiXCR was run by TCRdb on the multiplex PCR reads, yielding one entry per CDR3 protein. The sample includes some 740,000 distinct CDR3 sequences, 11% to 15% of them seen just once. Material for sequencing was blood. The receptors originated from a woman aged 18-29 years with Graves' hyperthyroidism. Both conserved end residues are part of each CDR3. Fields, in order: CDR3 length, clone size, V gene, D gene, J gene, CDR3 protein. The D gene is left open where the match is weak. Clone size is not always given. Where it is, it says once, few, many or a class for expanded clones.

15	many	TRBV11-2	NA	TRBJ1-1	CASSFGWEPNTEAFF
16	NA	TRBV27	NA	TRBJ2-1	CASSLLGGRLENEQFF
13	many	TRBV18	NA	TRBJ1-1	CASSGGRNTEAFF
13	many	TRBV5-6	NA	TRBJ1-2	CASTLILNYGYTF
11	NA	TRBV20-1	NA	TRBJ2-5	CSASLWETQYF
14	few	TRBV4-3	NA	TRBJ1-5	CASSPDLPGKPQHF
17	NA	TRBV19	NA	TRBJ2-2	CASSVPQGPLHPGELFF
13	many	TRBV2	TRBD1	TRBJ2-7	CASSGQVNYEQYF
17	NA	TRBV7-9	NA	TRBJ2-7	CASSPPSGQGSKYEQYF
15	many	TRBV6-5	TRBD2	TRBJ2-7	CASSYRGLAGDEQYF
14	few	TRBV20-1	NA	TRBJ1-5	CSAREGFWNQPQHF